This T cell receptor beta chain was found in a study of shared clonotypes between healthy human individuals. The assay was immunoSEQ multiplex PCR, and TCRdb's table has in-frame clones only and misses some. The table includes more than 2,000,000 clones, over 85% detected once. Germline V gene lookup returns CDR1 MDHEN and CDR2 SYDVKM. The V segment lost 5 bases and the J segment 1 base; nucleotides outside the gene matches: 7. The CDR3 extends over 15 amino acids. The sample taken for sequencing was naive CD4+ T cells from PBMCs. Subset in this sample: CD45RA+ positively selected. The receptor was derived from a man between 18 and 29 years old in good health. Some clones in this sample may be carry-over from other donors' samples. The chain links TRBV28 to TRBJ2-5; 7 bases line up with TRBD2. CDR3 protein: CASSPGAGAQETQYF. The CDR3 coding sequence is TGTGCCAGCAGTCCCGGGGCGGGAGCCCAAGAGACCCAGTACTTC.